This T cell receptor (beta chain) was recovered during a study of cytomegalovirus exposure and HLA in healthy donors. Trimming cost V 5 bases and J 7 bases; bases outside gene matches: 8. The CDR3 extends over 16 amino acids. Germline V CDR1 and CDR2: MDHEN, SYDVKM. The PCR employed 60 Vbeta primers together with 13 Jbeta primers. Using immunoSEQ multiplex PCR, the repertoire was profiled, and TCRdb retains in-frame clones only, with some absent. The data contain 100,000 to 150,000 clones, roughly 80% of them seen just once; the ten biggest clones take up about 3.9%. This sequence was found in a woman between 40 and 55 years old in good health and CMV-seropositive. V and J are TRBV28 and TRBJ2-1, with 13 bases aligning to TRBD2. Sequencing was performed on PBMCs. As DNA, the CDR3 is TGTGCCAGCAGTCGGACTAGCGGGAGTTGGGGTAATGAGCAGTTCTTC. Encoded protein: CASSRTSGSWGNEQFF.